The clone carrying this T cell receptor (beta chain) was counted between two and nine times. Its antigen remains unidentified. Libraries were prepared by immunoSEQ multiplex PCR; TCRdb keeps only in-frame clonotypes and omits some of them. The repertoire holds around 300,000 clones, with roughly nine tenths as singletons. This record belongs to a study of Ad26.COV2.S vaccination and SARS-CoV-2 variants. The overall study: Within the COV1001 Ad26.COV2.S trial arm, the donor was enrolled.

The study's findings and limits: Assessments of TCR breadth and depth may have underestimated the total T cell responses. It was vaccine recipients, not placebo recipients, who had the higher spike-specific TCR breadth.

Treatment: about 20 received Ad26.COV2.S at low or high dose, single or two shots; 5 received placebo; per-sample allocation not given. Specimen acquisition occurred on day 63 following the initial vaccine or placebo injection. V gave up 6 bases and J gave up 6 bases; unmatched junction bases: 5. Germline V gene lookup returns CDR1 MNHEY and CDR2 SVGAGI. This CDR3 has 13 residues. The V gene is TRBV6-5, the J gene TRBJ1-3; TRBD1 matches 7 bases. Sequencing used peripheral blood, obtained in a trial of Ad26.COV2.S vaccine versus placebo. The TCR comes from a person aged 18-65 years who received the Ad26.COV2.S COVID-19 vaccine or a placebo. The DNA for the CDR3 is TGTGCCAGCAGGACGACAGGGAAAAACACCATATATTTT. Translation gives CASRTTGKNTIYF.